This T cell receptor (beta chain) is from a study of blood T cell repertoires in COVID-19. Turning to the study itself: The cDNA or gDNA used as material had been derived from T cells, B-cell-depleted T cells, or PBMCs.

Profiling relied on immunoSEQ multiplex PCR, and the TCRdb table lists in-frame clones only, not all of them. Counted here are 200,000 to 300,000 clones, 86% occurring once; the ten biggest clones make up roughly 1.9%. Germline CDR1 and CDR2: KGHDR and SFDVKD. The CDR3 spans 15 residues. V lost 4 bases, J lost 5 bases, and 5 bases stayed unmatched. The sequencing input was peripheral blood. This chain connects TRBV24-1 to TRBJ2-7; TRBD1 agrees at 12 bases. The TCR sequence derives from a young man with active or convalescent COVID-19. CDR3 sequence reads: CATSEGGTGGDEQYF. CDR3 bases: TGTGCCACCAGTGAAGGGGGGACAGGGGGCGACGAGCAGTACTTC.